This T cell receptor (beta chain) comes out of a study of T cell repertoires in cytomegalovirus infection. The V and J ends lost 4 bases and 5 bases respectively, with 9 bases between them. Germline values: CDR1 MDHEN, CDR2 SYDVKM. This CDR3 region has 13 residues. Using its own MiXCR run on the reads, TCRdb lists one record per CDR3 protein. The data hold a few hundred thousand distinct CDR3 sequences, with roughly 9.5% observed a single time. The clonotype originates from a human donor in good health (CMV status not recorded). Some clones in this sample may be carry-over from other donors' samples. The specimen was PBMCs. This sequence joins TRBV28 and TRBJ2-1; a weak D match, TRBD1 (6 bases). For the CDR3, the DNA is TGTGCCAGCAGTTGGGACACCAACAATGAGCAGTTCTTC. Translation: CASSWDTNNEQFF.